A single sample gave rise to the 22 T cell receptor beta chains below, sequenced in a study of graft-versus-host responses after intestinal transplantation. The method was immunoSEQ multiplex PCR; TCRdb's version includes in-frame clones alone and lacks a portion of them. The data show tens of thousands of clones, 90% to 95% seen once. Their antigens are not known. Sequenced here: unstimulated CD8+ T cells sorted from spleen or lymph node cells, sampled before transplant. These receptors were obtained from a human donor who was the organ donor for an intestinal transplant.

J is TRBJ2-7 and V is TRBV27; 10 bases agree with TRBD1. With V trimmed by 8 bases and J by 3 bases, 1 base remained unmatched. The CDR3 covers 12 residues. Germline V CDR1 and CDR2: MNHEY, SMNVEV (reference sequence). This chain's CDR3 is CASGDRGYEQYF. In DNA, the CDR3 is TGTGCCAGCGGGGACAGGGGCTACGAGCAGTACTTC.

The CDR3, as DNA: TGTGCCAGTAGCACAGGGATGGCCCGCGGCTACACCTTC. Amino acids: CASSTGMARGYTF. The chain combines TRBV19 with TRBJ1-2; the D gene is possibly TRBD1 (6 bases). The V and J ends lost 6 bases and 8 bases respectively, with 16 bases between them. In germline, CDR1 is LNHDA, CDR2 SQIVND (reference sequence). This CDR3 has 13 amino acids.

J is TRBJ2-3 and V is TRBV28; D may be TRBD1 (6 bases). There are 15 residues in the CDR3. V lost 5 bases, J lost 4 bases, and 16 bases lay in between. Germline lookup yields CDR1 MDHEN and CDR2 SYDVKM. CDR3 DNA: TGTGCCAGCAGTATTGGTGGGACACTCTCAGATACGCAGTATTTT. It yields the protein CASSIGGTLSDTQYF. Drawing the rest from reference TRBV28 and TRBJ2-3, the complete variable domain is DVKVTQSSRYLVKRTGEKVFLECVQDMDHENMFWYRQDPGLGLRLIYFSYDVKMKEKGDIPEGYSVSREKKERFSLILESASTNQTSMYLCASSIGGTLSDTQYFGPGTRLTVL.

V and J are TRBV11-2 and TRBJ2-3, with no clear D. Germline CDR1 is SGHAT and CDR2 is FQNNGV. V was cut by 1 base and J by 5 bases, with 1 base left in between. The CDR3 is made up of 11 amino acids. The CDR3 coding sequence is TGTGCCAGCAGCTTAGTAGATACGCAGTATTTT. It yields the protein CASSLVDTQYF.

DNA for the CDR3: TGTGCCAGCAGTTTTGACAGGGTATCTGGCTACACCTTC. The encoded protein is CASSFDRVSGYTF. This rearrangement joins TRBV27 to TRBJ1-2; 7 positions agree with TRBD1. This CDR3 contains 13 residues. V gave up 3 bases and J gave up 7 bases; unmatched junction bases: 5. The germline V gene has CDR1 MNHEY and CDR2 SMNVEV (reference sequence).

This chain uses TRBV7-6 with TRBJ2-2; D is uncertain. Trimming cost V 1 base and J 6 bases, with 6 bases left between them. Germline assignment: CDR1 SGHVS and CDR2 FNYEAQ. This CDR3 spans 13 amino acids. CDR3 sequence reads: CASSLGGAGELFF. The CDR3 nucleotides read TGTGCCAGCAGCTTAGGGGGTGCCGGGGAGCTGTTTTTT.

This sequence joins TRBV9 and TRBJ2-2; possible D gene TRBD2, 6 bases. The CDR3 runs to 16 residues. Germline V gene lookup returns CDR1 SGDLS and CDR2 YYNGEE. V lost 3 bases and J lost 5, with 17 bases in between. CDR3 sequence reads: CASSAWDSGKTGELFF. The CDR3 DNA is TGTGCCAGCAGCGCCTGGGACTCAGGGAAAACCGGGGAGCTGTTTTTT.

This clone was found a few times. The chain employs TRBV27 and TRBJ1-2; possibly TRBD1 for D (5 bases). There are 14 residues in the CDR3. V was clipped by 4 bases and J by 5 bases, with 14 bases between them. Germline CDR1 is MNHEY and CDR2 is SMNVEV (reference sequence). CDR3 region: CASSSGGLEYGYTF. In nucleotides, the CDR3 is TGTGCCAGCAGTTCGGGGGGGTTGGAGTATGGCTACACCTTC.

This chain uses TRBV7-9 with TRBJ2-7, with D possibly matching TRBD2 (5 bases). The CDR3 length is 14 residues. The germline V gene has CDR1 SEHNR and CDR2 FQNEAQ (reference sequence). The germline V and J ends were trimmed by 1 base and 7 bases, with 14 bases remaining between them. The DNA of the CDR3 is TGTGCCAGCAGCTTAGTCCTACTAACGGGAGAGCAGTACTTC. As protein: CASSLVLLTGEQYF. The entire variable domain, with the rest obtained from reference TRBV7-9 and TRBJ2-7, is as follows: DTGVSQNPRHKITKRGQNVTFRCDPISEHNRLYWYRQTLGQGPEFLTYFQNEAQLEKSRLLSDRFSAERPKGSFSTLEIQRTEQGDSAMYLCASSLVLLTGEQYFGPGTRLTVT.

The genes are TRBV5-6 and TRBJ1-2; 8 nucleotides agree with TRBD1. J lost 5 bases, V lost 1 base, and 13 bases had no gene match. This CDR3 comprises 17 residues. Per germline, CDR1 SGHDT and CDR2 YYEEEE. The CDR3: CASSLPGGGQGVYGYTF. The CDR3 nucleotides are TGTGCCAGCAGCTTGCCAGGCGGTGGACAGGGAGTTTATGGCTACACCTTC.

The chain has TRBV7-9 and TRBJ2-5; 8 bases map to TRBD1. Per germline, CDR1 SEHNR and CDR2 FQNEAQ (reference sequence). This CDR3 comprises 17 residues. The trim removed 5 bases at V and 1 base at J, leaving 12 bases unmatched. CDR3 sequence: CASSQPAQGVGQETQYF. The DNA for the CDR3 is TGTGCCAGCAGCCAACCCGCACAGGGGGTAGGCCAAGAGACCCAGTACTTC.

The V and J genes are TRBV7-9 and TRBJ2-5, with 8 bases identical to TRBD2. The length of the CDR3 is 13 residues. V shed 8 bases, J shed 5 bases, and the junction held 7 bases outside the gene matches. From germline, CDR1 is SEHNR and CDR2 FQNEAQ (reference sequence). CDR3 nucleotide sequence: TGTGCCAGCGTCGGCGGGGGGCGGGAGACCCAGTACTTC. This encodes CASVGGGRETQYF.

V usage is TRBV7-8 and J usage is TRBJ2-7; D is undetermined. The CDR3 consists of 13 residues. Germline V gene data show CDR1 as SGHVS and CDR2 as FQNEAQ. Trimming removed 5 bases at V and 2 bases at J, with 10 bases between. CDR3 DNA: TGTGCCAGCAGCCTAGGTTCGGCCTACGAGCAGTACTTC. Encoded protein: CASSLGSAYEQYF.

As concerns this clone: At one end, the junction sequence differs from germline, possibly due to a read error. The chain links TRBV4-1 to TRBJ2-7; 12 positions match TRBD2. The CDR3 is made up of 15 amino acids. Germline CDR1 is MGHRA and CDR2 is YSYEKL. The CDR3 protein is CASSQEELAGGEQYF. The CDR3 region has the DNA TGTGCCAGCAGCCAAGAGGAACTAGCGGGGGGCGAGCAGTACTTC.

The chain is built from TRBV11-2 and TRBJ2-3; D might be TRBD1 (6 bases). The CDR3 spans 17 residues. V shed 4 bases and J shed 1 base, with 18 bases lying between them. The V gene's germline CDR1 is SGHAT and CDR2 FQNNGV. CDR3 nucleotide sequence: TGTGCCAGCAGCTCATATACACAGGGAGAAGGCACAGATACGCAGTATTTT. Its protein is CASSSYTQGEGTDTQYF.

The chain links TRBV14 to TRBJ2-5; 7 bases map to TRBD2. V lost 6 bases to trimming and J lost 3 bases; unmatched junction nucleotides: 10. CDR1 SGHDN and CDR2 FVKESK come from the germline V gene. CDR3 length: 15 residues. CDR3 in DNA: TGTGCCAGCAGTCACCGACTAGCCCCCAAAGAGACCCAGTACTTC. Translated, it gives CASSHRLAPKETQYF.

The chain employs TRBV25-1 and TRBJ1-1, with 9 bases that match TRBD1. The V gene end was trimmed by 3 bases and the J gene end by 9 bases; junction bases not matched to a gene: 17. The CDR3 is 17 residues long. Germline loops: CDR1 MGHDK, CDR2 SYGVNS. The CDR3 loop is CASSDPAGDREGFQAFF. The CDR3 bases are TGTGCCAGCAGTGATCCTGCCGGGGACAGGGAGGGCTTTCAAGCTTTCTTT.

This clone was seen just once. CDR3 amino acids: CASRPSGTSAYEQYF. The CDR3 DNA is TGTGCCAGCAGGCCTTCCGGGACTAGCGCCTACGAGCAGTACTTC. The chain joins TRBV6-5 to TRBJ2-7, with 10 nucleotides matching TRBD2. CDR1 is MNHEY, CDR2 SVGAGI, per germline. Losses at the gene ends were 6 bases for V and 2 bases for J; bases not matched to a gene: 7. The CDR3 is 15 amino acids.

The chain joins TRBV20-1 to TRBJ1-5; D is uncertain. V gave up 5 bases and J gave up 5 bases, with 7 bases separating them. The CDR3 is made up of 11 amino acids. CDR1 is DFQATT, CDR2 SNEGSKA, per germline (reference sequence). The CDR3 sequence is CSASSDQPQHF. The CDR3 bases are TGCAGTGCTTCGTCAGATCAGCCCCAGCATTTT.

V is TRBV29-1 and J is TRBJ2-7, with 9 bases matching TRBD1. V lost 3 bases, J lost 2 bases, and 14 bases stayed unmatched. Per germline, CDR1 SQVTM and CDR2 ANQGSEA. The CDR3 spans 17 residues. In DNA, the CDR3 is TGCAGCGTTGAGGTGTCGACTGGGACAGGGCCCACCTACGAGCAGTACTTC. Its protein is CSVEVSTGTGPTYEQYF.

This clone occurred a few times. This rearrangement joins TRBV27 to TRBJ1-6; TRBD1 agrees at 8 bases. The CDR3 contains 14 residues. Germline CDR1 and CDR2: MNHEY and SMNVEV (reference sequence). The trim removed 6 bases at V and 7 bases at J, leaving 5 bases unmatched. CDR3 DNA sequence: TGTGCCAGCAGGCCTACAGGGGGAAATTCACCCCTCCACTTT. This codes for CASRPTGGNSPLHF.

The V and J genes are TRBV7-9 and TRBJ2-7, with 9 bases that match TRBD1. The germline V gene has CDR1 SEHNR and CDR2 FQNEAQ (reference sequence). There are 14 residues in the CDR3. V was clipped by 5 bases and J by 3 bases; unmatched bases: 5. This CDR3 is CASSRTGDIYEQYF. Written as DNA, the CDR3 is TGTGCCAGCAGCCGGACAGGGGATATCTACGAGCAGTACTTC.